One sample yielded the 31 T cell receptor beta chains listed below, sequenced in a study of blood T cell repertoires in COVID-19. The protocol was immunoSEQ multiplex PCR, while the TCRdb copy is restricted to in-frame clones and leaves out a portion. The table lists some 130,000 clones, roughly 76% of them singletons. The sequencing input was peripheral blood. The receptors stem from an elderly man with acute or convalescent COVID-19.

This rearrangement joins TRBV29-1 to TRBJ2-1; 10 bases agree with TRBD1. This CDR3 has 13 amino acids. Germline assignment: CDR1 SQVTM and CDR2 ANQGSEA. With 2 bases clipped from V and 7 bases from J, the junction kept 2 bases outside the gene matches. This CDR3 is CSVERGQGNEQFF. The CDR3 coding sequence is TGCAGCGTTGAAAGGGGACAGGGGAATGAGCAGTTCTTC.

The chain carries TRBV18 and TRBJ2-3; D not certain. With 3 bases removed from V and 9 bases from J, the gap between germline ends came to 10 bases. Germline V CDR1 and CDR2: KGHSH, LQKENI. The CDR3 contains 12 residues. CDR3 protein: CASSPDAATQYF. CDR3 coding DNA: TGTGCCAGCTCACCCGATGCGGCAACGCAGTATTTT.

The sample holds one count of this clone. CDR3 amino acids: CASSLAAGHYEQYF. CDR3 nucleotides: TGCGCCAGCAGCTTGGCCGCAGGTCACTACGAGCAGTACTTC. The chain employs TRBV5-1 and TRBJ2-7; D remains unclear. Germline V CDR1 and CDR2: SGHRS, YFSETQ. The CDR3 runs to 14 residues. V shed 0 bases and J shed 3 bases, with 10 bases lying between them. Full variable domain (remainder filled in from reference TRBV5-1 and TRBJ2-7): KAGVTQTPRYLIKTRGQQVTLSCSPISGHRSVSWYQQTPGQGLQFLFEYFSETQRNKGNFPGRFSGRQFSNSRSEMNVSTLELGDSALYLCASSLAAGHYEQYFGPGTRLTVT.

This clone was seen only a few times. This rearrangement joins TRBV29-1 to TRBJ2-2, with 8 bases identical to TRBD1. Germline assignment: CDR1 SQVTM and CDR2 ANQGSEA. The CDR3 is 13 amino acids. V lost 7 bases and J lost 5; bases outside the gene matches: 6. The CDR3 region has the DNA TGCAGCGGTCGACAGGGGTCGACCGGGGAGCTGTTTTTT. This codes for CSGRQGSTGELFF.

The chain employs TRBV20-1 and TRBJ1-2; D gene uncertain. V lost 8 bases and J lost 3, with 7 bases in between. CDR1 is DFQATT and CDR2 is SNEGSKA in the germline V gene (reference sequence). The CDR3 covers 10 residues. The CDR3, as DNA: TGCAGTTCCTCGGACTATGGCTACACCTTC. Translation gives CSSSDYGYTF.

The chain joins TRBV29-1 to TRBJ2-7; TRBD1 agrees at 12 bases. In germline, CDR1 is SQVTM, CDR2 ANQGSEA. The V and J ends lost 7 bases and 6 bases, in that order; junction bases with no gene match: 13. The CDR3 spans 15 residues. This CDR3 reads CSARAPGQGAGEQYF. CDR3 bases: TGCAGCGCCCGAGCACCGGGACAGGGGGCTGGCGAGCAGTACTTC.

This chain uses TRBV19 with TRBJ1-4, with D perhaps matching TRBD1 (5 bases). Germline CDR1 and CDR2: LNHDA and SQIVND (reference sequence). The V end was cut by 11 bases, the J end by 5 bases, with 21 bases between. The CDR3 is 15 amino acids. CDR3 sequence (DNA): TGTGCCGCCCGTACAGCGGGAAGGGGAAATGAAAAACTGTTTTTT. As protein: CAARTAGRGNEKLFF.

The chain joins TRBV12-3 or TRBV12-4 to TRBJ1-2; TRBD1 aligns across 7 bases. CDR3 length: 13 residues. The trim removed 5 bases at V and 5 bases at J, leaving 5 bases unmatched. The CDR3 loop reads CASSTPTGYGYTF. The CDR3 DNA reads TGTGCCAGCAGTACACCGACAGGGTATGGCTACACCTTC.

The gene calls are TRBV9 and TRBJ2-1, with a weak D call TRBD2 (5 bases). CDR3 length equals 14 residues. V lost 0 bases and J 1 base, leaving 5 bases between the germline ends. Germline loops: CDR1 SGDLS, CDR2 YYNGEE. CDR3 region: CASSVGGSYNEQFF. Here the CDR3 DNA reads TGTGCCAGCAGCGTAGGAGGGTCCTACAATGAGCAGTTCTTC. Based on the CDR3 plus reference TRBV9 and TRBJ2-1, the full variable domain is DSGVTQTPKHLITATGQRVTLRCSPRSGDLSVYWYQQSLDQGLQFLIQYYNGEERAKGNILERFSAQQFPDLHSELNLSSLELGDSALYFCASSVGGSYNEQFFGPGTRLTVL.

This chain connects TRBV7-2 to TRBJ1-5; D might be TRBD1 (5 bases). The ends were cut back, 1 base at V and 7 bases at J, with 14 bases in the middle. The CDR3 is 15 residues long. Germline V gene data show CDR1 as SGHTA and CDR2 as FQGNSA. DNA for the CDR3: TGTGCCAGCAGCTTAGTAACAGGAATGTGGCAGCCCCAGCATTTT. The encoded protein is CASSLVTGMWQPQHF.

The gene calls are TRBV15 and TRBJ2-1; the match to TRBD2 covers 12 bases. This CDR3 region has 17 residues. Germline V CDR1 and CDR2: LNHNV, YYDKDF (reference sequence). Germline trimming cut 1 base from V and 4 bases from J; bases unmatched to any gene: 5. The CDR3 loop is CATSRGLAGGRYNEQFF. The CDR3 region has the DNA TGTGCCACCAGCAGAGGGCTAGCGGGGGGGAGGTACAATGAGCAGTTCTTC.

This clone was seen a single time. DNA for the CDR3: TGTGCCAGCTGCCGTGATTCGGGCACCGGGGAGCTGTTTTTT. Translation: CASCRDSGTGELFF. This chain connects TRBV6-2 or TRBV6-3 to TRBJ2-2; D gene uncertain. Looked up from germline, CDR1 is MNHEY and CDR2 is SVGEGT. The length of the CDR3 is 14 residues. Deletions cut 8 bases from V and 4 bases from J, with 14 bases between.

The rearrangement joins TRBV3-1 (or the pseudogene TRBV3-2) to TRBJ1-4, with no clear D. Per germline, CDR1 LGHDT and CDR2 YNNKEL (reference sequence). The CDR3 is 13 residues long. Trimming pared 0 bases from V and 7 bases from J, leaving 6 bases between. CDR3 sequence (DNA): TGTGCCAGCAGCCAAGATGCGGGTGAAAAACTGTTTTTT. It yields the protein CASSQDAGEKLFF.

This clone has just a few counts. The chain joins TRBV9 to TRBJ1-6; D uncertain. The CDR3 loop spans 14 amino acids. V lost 1 base to trimming and J lost 9 bases, with 11 bases between them. The germline V gene has CDR1 SGDLS and CDR2 YYNGEE. The CDR3 DNA is TGTGCCAGCAGCGTAACTCAAGAACCTTCACCCCTCCACTTT. This codes for CASSVTQEPSPLHF.

The genes are TRBV19 and TRBJ1-5, with TRBD1 identical over 9 bases. CDR3 size: 14 residues. The V and J ends lost 7 bases and 2 bases, in that order; junction bases with no gene match: 3. Germline CDR1 is LNHDA and CDR2 is SQIVND (reference sequence). The CDR3 reads CASTRDRGNQPQHF. CDR3 DNA: TGTGCCAGTACCCGGGACAGGGGCAATCAGCCCCAGCATTTT. The full variable domain, its missing parts supplied by reference TRBV19 and TRBJ1-5, is DGGITQSPKYLFRKEGQNVTLSCEQNLNHDAMYWYRQDPGQGLRLIYYSQIVNDFQKGDIAEGYSVSREKKESFPLTVTSAQKNPTAFYLCASTRDRGNQPQHFGDGTRLSIL.

This sequence joins TRBV19 and TRBJ1-1; TRBD1 agrees at 8 bases. V was clipped by 11 bases and J by 4 bases; unmatched bases: 12. This CDR3 comprises 14 residues. Germline loops: CDR1 LNHDA, CDR2 SQIVND (reference sequence). CDR3 nucleotide sequence: TGTGCCTCTGCCCCCAGACAGGGGAGCACTGAAGCTTTCTTT. Its translation is CASAPRQGSTEAFF.

The chain employs TRBV14 and TRBJ2-2; tentatively, D is TRBD1 (5 bases). The ends were cut back, 0 bases at V and 2 bases at J, with 10 bases in the middle. The length of the CDR3 is 16 residues. Germline lookup yields CDR1 SGHDN and CDR2 FVKESK. CDR3 nucleotides: TGTGCCAGCAGCCAAGATGTGACAGCTAACACCGGGGAGCTGTTTTTT. Protein: CASSQDVTANTGELFF.

The chain is built from TRBV5-4 and TRBJ2-1; D may be TRBD2 (6 bases). Trimming left V 3 bases short and J 0 bases short, with 16 bases between. This CDR3 is 17 amino acids long. Germline assignment: CDR1 SGHNT and CDR2 YYREEE (reference sequence). The CDR3 nucleotides are TGTGCCAGCAGCTCTCTTGGGCTAGCGAGCTCCTACAATGAGCAGTTCTTC. Encoded protein: CASSSLGLASSYNEQFF.

The rearrangement links TRBV6-5 to TRBJ2-3, with D possibly TRBD1 on 7 matching bases. Germline CDR1 and CDR2: MNHEY and SVGAGI. The CDR3 has 15 residues. Deletions cut 4 bases from V and 5 bases from J, with 16 bases between. The CDR3 DNA is TGTGCCAGCAGTTTACTAGCCTCAGGGGGAGATACGCAGTATTTT. This sequence encodes CASSLLASGGDTQYF.

About this clone: This specimen includes other DNA sequences encoding the same CDR3. J is TRBJ2-1 and V is TRBV19, with 8 bases that match TRBD2. Germline trimming cut 1 base from V and 5 bases from J; bases unmatched to any gene: 7. The length of the CDR3 is 16 residues. Per the germline V gene, CDR1 is LNHDA and CDR2 is SQIVND (reference sequence). The CDR3 is CASSIGGRGVNNEQFF. For the CDR3, the DNA is TGTGCCAGTAGTATAGGGGGGCGGGGGGTAAACAATGAGCAGTTCTTC.

Only a few counts were recorded for this clone. V gene TRBV21-1 combines with J gene TRBJ1-1; TRBD1 is the table's D call, not checked against the DNA. TRBV21-1 is a pseudogene locus. The CDR3 extends over 15 amino acids. In nucleotides, the CDR3 is TGTGCCAGCAGCAAAGCGAAACGGCCCAGGACTGAAGCTTTCTTT. Its translation is CASSKAKRPRTEAFF.

This clone was picked up one time. The rearrangement links TRBV7-9 to TRBJ1-5; D uncertain. The V gene lost 5 bases and the J gene lost 7 bases, with 12 bases spanning the gap. Germline V gene data show CDR1 as SEHNR and CDR2 as FQNEAQ (reference sequence). The CDR3 runs to 13 residues. In nucleotides, the CDR3 is TGTGCCAGCAGCATCGAGGGCGGGCAGCCCCAGCATTTT. Translated: CASSIEGGQPQHF.

The chain joins TRBV27 to TRBJ1-2; unclear D gene. The germline V gene has CDR1 MNHEY and CDR2 SMNVEV (reference sequence). This CDR3 spans 14 amino acids. Trimming left V 3 bases short and J 0 bases short, with 8 bases between. CDR3 DNA: TGTGCCAGCAGTTTTCGGGGTTCTAACTATGGCTACACCTTC. Translated, it gives CASSFRGSNYGYTF.

The CDR3 DNA is TGTGCCAGCAGCCAATATTTGGGCAGTGGGACTGAAGCTTTCTTT. Its translation is CASSQYLGSGTEAFF. V gene TRBV14 combines with J gene TRBJ1-1; D call uncertain. The V gene's germline CDR1 is SGHDN and CDR2 FVKESK. V was pared by 2 bases and J by 5 bases, with 15 bases between. The CDR3 has 15 amino acids.

A single count supports this clone. The chain employs TRBV7-3 and TRBJ1-1, with D unclear. Germline assignment: CDR1 SGHTA and CDR2 FQGTGA. The CDR3 is 13 residues long. V shed 3 bases and J shed 3 bases, with 8 bases lying between them. The CDR3, as DNA: TGTGCCAGCAGCTTTAGTCGGGACACTGAAGCTTTCTTT. Translated, it gives CASSFSRDTEAFF.

V usage is TRBV5-5 and J usage is TRBJ2-3; D unresolved. This CDR3 has 14 amino acids. With 4 bases removed from V and 6 bases from J, the gap between germline ends came to 15 bases. Germline V gene lookup returns CDR1 SGHKS and CDR2 YYEKEE (reference sequence). CDR3 in DNA: TGTGCCAGCAGCCCCGGTTCCGCACGCGATACGCAGTATTTT. Amino acids: CASSPGSARDTQYF.

This clone was detected once. The chain uses TRBV24-1 and TRBJ2-2; TRBD1 might be the D (6 bases). The CDR3 sequence is 16 residues long. Trimming cost V 5 bases and J 0 bases, with 12 bases left between them. Germline CDR1 and CDR2: KGHDR and SFDVKD. In DNA, the CDR3 is TGTGCCACCAGTGGCGGACAGCGCGCGAACACCGGGGAGCTGTTTTTT. Translating it yields CATSGGQRANTGELFF.

The chain has TRBV24-1 and TRBJ2-3, with 10 bases aligning to TRBD2. Germline CDR1 and CDR2: KGHDR and SFDVKD. V lost 3 bases to trimming and J lost 6 bases; unmatched junction nucleotides: 5. CDR3 length equals 15 residues. The CDR3 reads CATSDTAGGWDTQYF. For the CDR3, the DNA is TGTGCCACCAGTGATACAGCGGGGGGGTGGGATACGCAGTATTTT.

This clone came up a few times. The J gene is TRBJ2-3, the V gene TRBV12-5; a weak D match, TRBD2 (6 bases). CDR3 size: 14 residues. With 8 bases removed from V and 1 base from J, the gap between germline ends came to 13 bases. The V gene's germline CDR1 is LGHNT and CDR2 FRNRAP. CDR3 coding DNA: TGTGCTAGTAGGAGCGGCGGGGGCACAGATACGCAGTATTTT. Its translation: CASRSGGGTDTQYF.

V gene TRBV6-5 combines with J gene TRBJ2-3; maybe TRBD2 (5 bases). The CDR3 totals 13 residues. The V end was cut by 8 bases, the J end by 2 bases, with 11 bases between. The germline V gene has CDR1 MNHEY and CDR2 SVGAGI. The CDR3 nucleotides read TGTGCCAGCCGAGGGCCGTCCACAGATACGCAGTATTTT. As protein: CASRGPSTDTQYF.

CDR3 protein: CASSRDRVAETQYF. The CDR3 nucleotides are TGTGCCAGCAGCCGCGACAGGGTGGCAGAGACCCAGTACTTC. V gene TRBV7-2 combines with J gene TRBJ2-5; 7 nucleotides match TRBD1. The CDR3 covers 14 residues. CDR1 and CDR2 from the germline V gene are SGHTA and FQGNSA. V was pared by 5 bases and J by 4 bases, with 7 bases of the junction left unmatched. Drawing the rest from reference TRBV7-2 and TRBJ2-5, the complete variable domain is GAGVSQSPSNKVTEKGKDVELRCDPISGHTALYWYRQSLGQGLEFLIYFQGNSAPDKSGLPSDRFSAERTGGSVSTLTIQRTQQEDSAVYLCASSRDRVAETQYFGPGTRLLVL.